Reported below is one T cell receptor (beta chain). The sample originates from a study of blood T cell repertoires in COVID-19. In the study overall: T cells, B-cell-depleted T cells, or PBMCs provided the cDNA or gDNA that served as material.

The CDR3 is 15 residues long. CDR1 MNHEY and CDR2 SMNVEV come from the germline V gene (reference sequence). The V gene end was trimmed by 6 bases and the J gene end by 4 bases; junction bases not matched to a gene: 11. Clones were read by immunoSEQ multiplex PCR, and TCRdb kept only the in-frame ones, dropping some. Of 15,000 to 20,000 clones in the sample, around 80% were seen once. The genes are TRBV27 and TRBJ1-2; 7 nucleotides align to TRBD1. The sequenced sample was peripheral blood. The TCR comes from a man aged 55 to 70 with acute or convalescent COVID-19. The CDR3, as DNA: TGTGCCAGCAGACCGAACAGGGGACTCAGCTATGGCTACACCTTC. It encodes CASRPNRGLSYGYTF.